This T cell receptor (beta chain) was captured in a study of cytomegalovirus exposure and HLA in healthy donors. The study's findings and limits: Excluded: some indistinguishable V segments such as TRBV6-2 and TRBV6-3. Fewer than 200 TCR beta chains were listed as cytomegalovirus-associated. Highly shared sequence variants in one cluster were likely a sequencing artifact. When analyzed later, a missense DCLRE1C variant was found to be linked to TCR beta V- and J-gene trimming.

Primers: 60 Vbeta forward and 13 Jbeta reverse. TCRdb's copy holds only in-frame clones and misses some; the assay was immunoSEQ multiplex PCR. The table lists 65,000 to 85,000 clones, 65% to 70% of them singletons. Comment on this clone: The antigen is undetermined.

The CDR3 length is 17 residues. Germline CDR1 reads MGHRA; CDR2 reads YSYEKL. V was clipped by 1 base and J by 0 bases, with 14 bases between them. Sequencing used PBMCs. V and J are TRBV4-1 and TRBJ2-3; D may be TRBD1 (5 bases). The clonotype was recovered from a woman aged 25 to 39 in good health and CMV-seronegative. The CDR3 reads CASSQGPQGTSTDTQYF. As DNA, the CDR3 is TGCGCCAGCAGCCAAGGGCCCCAGGGCACTAGCACAGATACGCAGTATTTT.